A selection of T cell receptor beta chains follows, all from one sample in a study of cytomegalovirus exposure and HLA in healthy donors. Generated by immunoSEQ multiplex PCR, the TCRdb table keeps only in-frame clones and is missing some. The profile shows approximately 150,000 clones, around 60% of them singletons. Sequenced sample: PBMCs. Receptors were obtained from a woman aged 55-75 years in good health and CMV-seropositive. Each CDR3 is given with its conserved first and last residue. A D gene is named only where the DNA matches it firmly. For some rows the clone size is stated as once, few or many, or as a class when expanded; others skip it.

NA	TRBJ1-2	TRBV7-9	NA	CASSSQEQTGYTF	TGTGCCAGCAGCTCACAAGAACAGACGGGCTACACCTTC
NA	TRBJ1-5	TRBV13	NA	CASSLRSGNQPQHF	TGTGCCAGCAGCCTGAGAAGCGGCAATCAGCCCCAGCATTTT
NA	TRBJ2-3	TRBV5-4	TRBD2	CASSLGPGLAGGPGTDTQYF	TGTGCCAGCAGCTTGGGCCCGGGACTAGCGGGAGGCCCTGGCACAGATACGCAGTATTTT
NA	TRBJ2-7	TRBV4-1	TRBD2	CASSEGLAGGKYF	TGCGCCAGCAGCGAGGGACTAGCGGGAGGAAAGTACTTC
NA	TRBJ2-1	TRBV18	TRBD2	CASSPPSSGGNEQFF	TGTGCCAGCTCACCACCGTCTAGCGGGGGGAATGAGCAGTTCTTC
NA	TRBJ2-2	TRBV28	NA	CASRKAGANTGELFF	TGTGCCAGCAGGAAGGCAGGGGCGAACACCGGGGAGCTGTTTTTT
once	TRBJ2-5	TRBV29-1	TRBD1	CSVADRAQETQYF	TGCAGCGTTGCGGACAGGGCGCAAGAGACCCAGTACTTC
few	TRBJ1-1	TRBV10-3	NA	CAIKRGDYTEAFF	TGTGCCATCAAAAGGGGCGATTACACTGAAGCTTTCTTT
NA	TRBJ2-1	TRBV6-5	TRBD1	CASSSGTGPGNEQFF	TGTGCCAGCAGTTCGGGGACAGGGCCCGGCAATGAGCAGTTCTTC
NA	TRBJ2-7	TRBV7-2	TRBD1	CASRSGTGLLEQYF	TGTGCCAGCAGGTCCGGGACAGGGCTGCTCGAGCAGTACTTC
NA	TRBJ1-1	TRBV4-3	NA	CASSQGGAGTEAFF	TGCGCCAGCAGCCAGGGCGGGGCCGGGACTGAAGCTTTCTTT
NA	TRBJ2-2	TRBV7-3	NA	CASQRVGGGAGELFF	TGTGCCAGCCAAAGAGTGGGAGGAGGAGCCGGGGAGCTGTTTTTT
NA	TRBJ2-5	TRBV30	NA	CAWSFFEETQYF	TGTGCCTGGAGTTTCTTTGAAGAGACCCAGTACTTC
few	TRBJ1-4	TRBV11-2	NA	CASSLRLNEKLFF	TGTGCCAGCAGCCTTCGACTAAATGAAAAACTGTTTTTT
few	TRBJ2-1	TRBV27	TRBD2	CASSRSMSGNNEQFF	TGTGCCAGCAGCCGATCAATGAGCGGGAACAATGAGCAGTTCTTC
NA	TRBJ2-2	TRBV9	NA	CASSGYSGELFF	TGTGCCAGCAGCGGCTACTCCGGGGAGCTGTTTTTT
NA	TRBJ2-2	TRBV4-2	NA	CASRLGGPADTGELFF	TGTGCCAGCAGACTCGGAGGGCCCGCCGACACCGGGGAGCTGTTTTTT
NA	TRBJ2-5	TRBV28	TRBD1	CASSPDRDGGETQYF	TGTGCCAGCAGCCCGGACAGGGATGGCGGGGAGACCCAGTACTTC
NA	TRBJ2-1	TRBV28	TRBD2	CASSFSSGRGDNEQFF	TGTGCCAGCAGTTTCTCTAGCGGGAGAGGCGACAATGAGCAGTTCTTC
few	TRBJ2-3	TRBV29-1	TRBD2	CSVGAGGPSTQYF	TGCAGCGTTGGTGCGGGAGGGCCTAGTACGCAGTATTTT
NA	TRBJ2-3	TRBV30	TRBD1	CAWQGASSTDTQYF	TGTGCCTGGCAGGGGGCTTCTAGCACAGATACGCAGTATTTT
NA	TRBJ2-2	TRBV7-2	NA	CASSPRTVTGELFF	TGTGCCAGCAGCCCACGGACAGTTACCGGGGAGCTGTTTTTT
NA	TRBJ2-3	TRBV6-1	NA	CASSESRFSLPTDTQYF	TGTGCCAGCAGTGAATCACGGTTCTCCCTCCCGACAGATACGCAGTATTTT
NA	TRBJ2-1	TRBV29-1	TRBD1	CSVEDRGQGLDEQFF	TGCAGCGTTGAAGATCGGGGACAGGGTTTGGATGAGCAGTTCTTC
NA	TRBJ2-3	TRBV7-9	NA	CASSLGLGGGTSTDTQYF	TGTGCCAGCAGCTTAGGTTTGGGTGGAGGGACGAGCACAGATACGCAGTATTTT
few	TRBJ1-1	TRBV19	NA	CASSTTGLLNTEAFF	TGTGCCAGTAGTACCACGGGACTTTTGAACACTGAAGCTTTCTTT
NA	TRBJ2-7	TRBV27	TRBD1	CASTPGQGYYEQYF	TGTGCCAGCACCCCGGGACAGGGATATTACGAGCAGTACTTC
once	TRBJ2-7	TRBV7-3	TRBD1	CASSLRLEGQGPDSYEQYF	TGTGCCAGCAGCTTAAGGCTTGAGGGACAGGGACCGGACTCCTACGAGCAGTACTTC
NA	TRBJ1-1	TRBV27	NA	CASRAGRTEAFF	TGTGCCAGCAGAGCAGGGCGCACTGAAGCTTTCTTT
few	TRBJ2-3	TRBV29-1	NA	CSVEGARGGSRTDTQYF	TGCAGCGTTGAAGGGGCCAGGGGCGGGAGTCGCACAGATACGCAGTATTTT
NA	TRBJ2-1	TRBV5-7	TRBD2	CASSPGTSGLVSSYNEQFF	TGTGCCAGCAGCCCCGGGACTAGCGGTTTAGTAAGTTCCTACAATGAGCAGTTCTTC
NA	TRBJ2-4	TRBV27	NA	CASSRGTDIAKNIQYF	TGTGCCAGCAGTCGCGGGACCGACATAGCCAAAAACATTCAGTACTTC
NA	TRBJ1-2	TRBV18	NA	CASSPEGSELSTYGYTF	TGTGCCAGCTCACCAGAGGGTTCGGAACTCAGCACCTATGGCTACACCTTC
NA	TRBJ2-7	TRBV7-9	NA	CASSSGLGEQYF	TGTGCCAGCAGTTCAGGGCTGGGAGAGCAGTACTTC
NA	TRBJ2-7	TRBV15	TRBD1	CATSRGGQGAHEQYF	TGTGCCACCAGCAGAGGAGGACAGGGGGCTCACGAGCAGTACTTC
NA	TRBJ2-2	TRBV7-2	TRBD2	CASSFLRTSSNTGELFF	TGTGCCAGCAGCTTTCTAAGGACTAGTTCGAACACCGGGGAGCTGTTTTTT
once	TRBJ1-1	TRBV19	TRBD1	CASSTMTTGANTEAFF	TGTGCCAGTAGTACCATGACGACAGGGGCGAACACTGAAGCTTTCTTT
NA	TRBJ1-1	TRBV5-4	NA	CASSGASQMFKEAFF	TGTGCCAGCAGCGGAGCATCCCAAATGTTTAAAGAAGCTTTCTTT
once	TRBJ1-5	TRBV28	NA	CAAHGGGDNQPQHF	TGTGCCGCCCACGGGGGGGGAGACAATCAGCCCCAGCATTTT
NA	TRBJ1-1	TRBV19	NA	CASTLTPSSLTEAFF	TGTGCCAGTACGTTAACGCCGAGTAGTCTAACTGAAGCTTTCTTT
NA	TRBJ1-3	TRBV4-1	NA	CASSQGGSSGNTIYF	TGCGCCAGCAGCCAAGGAGGGAGCTCTGGAAACACCATATATTTT
NA	TRBJ2-1	TRBV7-6	NA	CATTSVSYNEQFF	TGTGCCACCACGAGTGTCTCCTACAATGAGCAGTTCTTC
NA	TRBJ2-1	TRBV5-6	NA	CASSLVEVQEQFF	TGTGCCAGCAGCTTGGTGGAGGTTCAGGAGCAGTTCTTC
NA	TRBJ1-5	TRBV5-8	TRBD1	CASSYGTGSQPQHF	TGTGCCAGCAGCTACGGGACAGGGAGCCAGCCCCAGCATTTT
NA	TRBJ1-2	TRBV7-2	NA	CASSSRQPGYGYTF	TGTGCCAGCAGCTCCAGACAGCCCGGCTATGGCTACACCTTC
NA	TRBJ2-7	TRBV28	TRBD2	CASSRPGTSEQYF	TGTGCCAGCAGTCGCCCCGGGACTAGCGAGCAGTACTTC
few	TRBJ2-7	TRBV30	NA	CAVSLAATYEQYF	TGTGCCGTCTCGTTAGCGGCGACCTACGAGCAGTACTTC
NA	TRBJ1-4	TRBV27	TRBD1	CASNVTGVEKLFF	TGTGCCAGCAATGTGACAGGGGTTGAAAAACTGTTTTTT
NA	TRBJ2-1	TRBV7-2	TRBD2	CASSLDAAGGNEQFF	TGTGCCAGCAGCTTAGATGCAGCGGGAGGCAATGAGCAGTTCTTC